The 27 T cell receptor beta chains given below trace back to one sample, sequenced in a study of cytomegalovirus exposure and HLA in healthy donors. The PCR employed 60 Vbeta primers together with 13 Jbeta primers. TCRdb's table, derived via immunoSEQ multiplex PCR, lists solely in-frame clones and lacks some. This sample carries approximately 38,000 clones, with 8.9% going to the ten biggest clones. The sequenced sample consisted of PBMCs. The receptors originated from a man aged 40-49 years in good health and CMV-seropositive.

The chain is built from TRBV5-8 and TRBJ1-1; D remains ambiguous. The CDR3 is made up of 15 amino acids. Deletions cut 4 bases from V and 1 base from J, with 14 bases between. Germline loops: CDR1 SGHTS, CDR2 YDEGEE. CDR3 sequence: CASSPQQRENTEAFF. The CDR3 DNA is TGTGCCAGCAGCCCTCAGCAGCGGGAGAACACTGAAGCTTTCTTT.

Its frequency marks this clone as large. The genes are TRBV18 and TRBJ1-1; tentative D call: TRBD1 (5 bases). V dropped 5 bases and J dropped 4 bases, with 8 bases sitting between them. From germline, CDR1 is KGHSH and CDR2 LQKENI. The CDR3 totals 12 residues. The CDR3 coding sequence is TGTGCCAGCTCAGTAGACAGCACTGAAGCTTTCTTT. Its translation is CASSVDSTEAFF.

The CDR3 loop is CASSFGLAANEQFF. The CDR3 bases are TGTGCCAGCAGTTTCGGACTAGCGGCGAATGAGCAGTTCTTC. This rearrangement joins TRBV5-6 to TRBJ2-1; 10 nucleotides match TRBD2. This CDR3 is built from 14 residues. Trimming took 5 bases from V and 7 from J; bases not matched to a gene: 6. Germline V CDR1 and CDR2: SGHDT, YYEEEE. Full variable domain (missing parts from reference TRBV5-6 and TRBJ2-1): DAGVTQSPTHLIKTRGQQVTLRCSPKSGHDTVSWYQQALGQGPQFIFQYYEEEERQRGNFPDRFSGHQFPNYSSELNVNALLLGDSALYLCASSFGLAANEQFFGPGTRLTVL.

The chain combines TRBV25-1 with TRBJ1-1, with D maybe TRBD1 (6 bases). V was trimmed by 6 bases and J by 7 bases, leaving 15 bases between them. CDR1 is MGHDK, CDR2 SYGVNS, per germline. The CDR3 has 13 residues. Written as DNA, the CDR3 is TGTGCCAGCAGGGGGGGGCTGGACAGTGAAGCTTTCTTT. This sequence encodes CASRGGLDSEAFF.

The J gene is TRBJ1-2, the V gene TRBV6-4; D uncertain. Per germline, CDR1 MRHNA and CDR2 SNTAGT. This CDR3 has 11 residues. V was cut by 0 bases and J by 8 bases, with 4 bases left in between. The CDR3 here is CASSDSRGYTF. The DNA of the CDR3 is TGTGCCAGCAGTGACTCCCGGGGCTACACCTTC.

V is TRBV6-4 and J is TRBJ2-3; 10 positions agree with TRBD2. The CDR3 length is 16 residues. Germline V CDR1 and CDR2: MRHNA, SNTAGT. With V trimmed by 0 bases and J by 5 bases, 5 bases remained unmatched. The CDR3 sequence is CASSDSPAGGLDTQYF. The DNA of the CDR3 is TGTGCCAGCAGTGACTCCCCAGCGGGAGGGCTAGATACGCAGTATTTT.

The rearrangement links TRBV6-5 to TRBJ1-1; TRBD1 matches at 9 bases. CDR3 length: 16 residues. The V gene end was trimmed by 4 bases and the J gene end by 0 bases; junction bases not matched to a gene: 6. The germline V gene has CDR1 MNHEY and CDR2 SVGAGI. CDR3 loop: CASSFGQGTLNTEAFF. The CDR3 region has the DNA TGTGCCAGCAGTTTCGGACAGGGGACATTGAACACTGAAGCTTTCTTT.

The rearrangement joins TRBV18 to TRBJ1-1; 7 bases line up with TRBD1. This CDR3 comprises 16 residues. Per the germline V gene, CDR1 is KGHSH and CDR2 is LQKENI. V dropped 0 bases and J dropped 0; count of bases not matched to a gene: 4. CDR3 DNA sequence: TGTGCCAGCTCACCACCACAGGGGTGGATGAACACTGAAGCTTTCTTT. It is translated as CASSPPQGWMNTEAFF.

V usage is TRBV19 and J usage is TRBJ2-6; D gene ambiguous. The CDR3 consists of 17 residues. Germline V gives CDR1 LNHDA, CDR2 SQIVND (reference sequence). V lost 0 bases, J lost 0 bases, and 9 bases lay in between. The CDR3 bases are TGTGCCAGTAGTATAGATCTGGCAGACTCTGGGGCCAACGTCCTGACTTTC. Translating gives CASSIDLADSGANVLTF.

V and J are TRBV6-6 and TRBJ2-7; 9 positions agree with TRBD1. The length of the CDR3 is 15 residues. Per germline, CDR1 MNHNY and CDR2 SVGAGI (reference sequence). V lost 3 bases, J lost 3 bases, and 6 bases stayed unmatched. The CDR3 loop is CASSYSGTGNYEQYF. The CDR3 nucleotides read TGTGCCAGCAGTTATTCCGGGACAGGGAACTACGAGCAGTACTTC.

The chain recombines TRBV25-1 with TRBJ2-1; 7 nucleotides align to TRBD2. The germline V gene encodes CDR1 MGHDK and CDR2 SYGVNS. V gave up 4 bases and J gave up 7 bases; unmatched junction bases: 13. The CDR3 totals 16 residues. The CDR3 nucleotides are TGTGCCAGCAGTGGAGAAGCGGGATGGGGTAGAAATGAGCAGTTCTTC. Protein: CASSGEAGWGRNEQFF.

The rearrangement uses TRBV4-3 and TRBJ2-1; a weak D match, TRBD2 (5 bases). V was clipped by 0 bases and J by 6 bases, with 6 bases between them. The CDR3 length is 13 residues. The germline V gene encodes CDR1 LGHNA and CDR2 YSLEER. CDR3 loop: CASSQERGNEQFF. In DNA, the CDR3 is TGCGCCAGCAGCCAAGAACGGGGCAATGAGCAGTTCTTC.

The chain employs TRBV5-1 and TRBJ1-4; TRBD1 matches 7 bases. Trimming removed 3 bases from V and 4 bases from J; junction bases left unmatched: 3. The CDR3 consists of 14 residues. CDR1 SGHRS and CDR2 YFSETQ come from the germline V gene. The CDR3 DNA reads as TGCGCCAGCAGCTCGACAGGGAATAATGAAAAACTGTTTTTT. Translating it yields CASSSTGNNEKLFF. Full variable domain (rest looked up from reference TRBV5-1 and TRBJ1-4): KAGVTQTPRYLIKTRGQQVTLSCSPISGHRSVSWYQQTPGQGLQFLFEYFSETQRNKGNFPGRFSGRQFSNSRSEMNVSTLELGDSALYLCASSSTGNNEKLFFGSGTQLSVL.

The chain links TRBV10-3 to TRBJ2-3; 12 nucleotides agree with TRBD2. The CDR3 loop spans 16 amino acids. Germline values: CDR1 ENHRY, CDR2 SYGVKD. V was pared by 4 bases and J by 0 bases, with 2 bases of the junction left unmatched. The DNA for the CDR3 is TGTGCCATCAGTGCCCTAGCGGGAGGGAGCACAGATACGCAGTATTTT. It is translated as CAISALAGGSTDTQYF.

The gene calls are TRBV27 and TRBJ1-4; 8 bases line up with TRBD1. V trimming: 4 bases; J trimming: 7 bases; junction bases outside the gene matches: 8. CDR1 is MNHEY and CDR2 is SMNVEV in the germline V gene (reference sequence). The CDR3 sequence is 15 residues long. The CDR3 DNA follows: TGTGCCAGCAGTTCGACAGGGGCCTTAGGTGAAAAACTGTTTTTT. This gives the protein CASSSTGALGEKLFF.

V usage is TRBV5-1 and J usage is TRBJ1-2, with D possibly matching TRBD1 (6 bases). The V end was cut by 2 bases, the J end by 6 bases, with 14 bases between. CDR1 SGHRS and CDR2 YFSETQ come from the germline V gene. The CDR3 consists of 14 residues. The chain's CDR3 is CASSFGSRGDGYTF. In nucleotides, the CDR3 is TGCGCCAGCAGCTTCGGCTCCAGGGGTGATGGCTACACCTTC.

CDR3 sequence (DNA): TGTGCCAGCAGCTTGGCGGGCGCGGGCTATGGCTACACCTTC. Amino acids: CASSLAGAGYGYTF. J is TRBJ1-2 and V is TRBV11-3; the D is unclear. CDR3 size: 14 residues. CDR1 is SGHNT, CDR2 YENEEA, per germline. V shed 3 bases and J shed 4 bases, with 12 bases lying between them.

The rearrangement links TRBV7-2 to TRBJ2-3; 7 positions match TRBD2. V was pared by 2 bases and J by 3 bases, with 5 bases of the junction left unmatched. The CDR3 runs 15 residues. Germline lookup yields CDR1 SGHTA and CDR2 FQGNSA. CDR3 loop: CASSLWGSGTDTQYF. In DNA form, the CDR3 reads TGTGCCAGCAGCTTATGGGGTAGCGGGACAGATACGCAGTATTTT.

The V gene is TRBV6-1, the J gene TRBJ1-5; the D gene is possibly TRBD1 (5 bases). The V gene's germline CDR1 is MNHNS and CDR2 SASEGT. The CDR3 loop spans 15 amino acids. V dropped 7 bases and J dropped 4 bases, with 17 bases sitting between them. CDR3 nucleotides: TGTGCCAGCACCCCAGACAGAGACCGAAATCAGCCCCAGCATTTT. Its translation is CASTPDRDRNQPQHF.

The gene calls are TRBV30 and TRBJ2-5; the match to TRBD2 covers 8 bases. The CDR3 consists of 15 residues. Germline assignment: CDR1 GTSNPN and CDR2 SVGIG (reference sequence). V was clipped by 2 bases and J by 5 bases; unmatched bases: 10. The CDR3 spells CAWSSSTSARETQYF. CDR3 nucleotides: TGTGCCTGGAGTTCTTCGACTAGCGCGCGGGAGACCCAGTACTTC.

The chain is built from TRBV19 and TRBJ2-7; no definite D call. Deletions cut 0 bases from V and 1 base from J, with 7 bases between. Germline CDR1 and CDR2: LNHDA and SQIVND (reference sequence). The CDR3 consists of 14 residues. The CDR3 spells CASSIDLQSYEQYF. The CDR3 DNA follows: TGTGCCAGTAGTATAGATCTACAGTCCTACGAGCAGTACTTC.

To note about this clone: One end of the junction is discordant with germline, which a read error may explain. This chain links TRBV6-1 with TRBJ2-1, with 8 bases aligning to TRBD2. CDR3 length equals 16 residues. CDR1 and CDR2 (germline): MNHNS, SASEGT. As DNA, the CDR3 is TGTGCCAGCGGTGAGGGCGCAGCGGGAGTGGGCAATGAGCAGTTCTTC. It yields the protein CASGEGAAGVGNEQFF.

This chain joins TRBV10-3 and TRBJ2-1, with a weak D call TRBD2 (5 bases). Looked up from germline, CDR1 is ENHRY and CDR2 is SYGVKD. CDR3 length: 15 residues. V dropped 0 bases and J dropped 7 bases, with 13 bases sitting between them. Written as DNA, the CDR3 is TGTGCCATCAGTGAGTCGTATCGGGATACAAATGAGCAGTTCTTC. Translating gives CAISESYRDTNEQFF.

The V gene is TRBV19, the J gene TRBJ1-2, with 7 bases matching TRBD1. After removal of 7 bases from V and 4 bases from J, the junction contained 12 bases not matched to a gene. The CDR3 extends over 15 amino acids. Germline V gene lookup returns CDR1 LNHDA and CDR2 SQIVND (reference sequence). In DNA form, the CDR3 reads TGTGCCAGTACCCTCCGAACTGACAGGGCCTATGGCTACACCTTC. It specifies CASTLRTDRAYGYTF. Drawing the rest from reference TRBV19 and TRBJ1-2, the complete variable domain is DGGITQSPKYLFRKEGQNVTLSCEQNLNHDAMYWYRQDPGQGLRLIYYSQIVNDFQKGDIAEGYSVSREKKESFPLTVTSAQKNPTAFYLCASTLRTDRAYGYTFGSGTRLTVV.

As for this clone: Germline and junction disagree at one end, which may indicate a read error. The V and J genes are TRBV7-9 and TRBJ1-2; TRBD1 matches 7 bases. CDR1 and CDR2 (germline): SEHNR, FQNEAQ (reference sequence). This CDR3 is 15 amino acids long. The DNA for the CDR3 is TGCGCCAGCAGCTCAGTCGGGACAGTTGTCTATGGCTACACCTTC. This gives the protein CASSSVGTVVYGYTF. Using reference TRBV7-9 and TRBJ1-2 for the parts outside the CDR3, the full variable domain is DTGVSQNPRHKITKRGQNVTFRCDPISEHNRLYWYRQTLGQGPEFLTYFQNEAQLEKSRLLSDRFSAERPKGSFSTLEIQRTEQGDSAMYLCASSSVGTVVYGYTFGSGTRLTVV.

The V call is TRBV5-1, the J call TRBJ2-1, with 13 bases fitting TRBD2. V lost 4 bases, J lost 4 bases, and 5 bases stayed unmatched. The V gene's germline CDR1 is SGHRS and CDR2 YFSETQ. The CDR3 is 16 amino acids. For the CDR3, the DNA is TGCGCCAGCAGCCCGCCGGGACTAGCGGGATACAATGAGCAGTTCTTC. Protein product: CASSPPGLAGYNEQFF.

The chain recombines TRBV5-4 with TRBJ2-3; 7 positions match TRBD1. In germline, CDR1 is SGHNT, CDR2 YYREEE (reference sequence). The CDR3 totals 14 residues. Unmatched junction bases numbered 4, after V lost 0 bases and J lost 6 bases. CDR3 amino acids: CASSLETGLDTQYF. The DNA for the CDR3 is TGTGCCAGCAGCTTGGAGACAGGGTTGGATACGCAGTATTTT.